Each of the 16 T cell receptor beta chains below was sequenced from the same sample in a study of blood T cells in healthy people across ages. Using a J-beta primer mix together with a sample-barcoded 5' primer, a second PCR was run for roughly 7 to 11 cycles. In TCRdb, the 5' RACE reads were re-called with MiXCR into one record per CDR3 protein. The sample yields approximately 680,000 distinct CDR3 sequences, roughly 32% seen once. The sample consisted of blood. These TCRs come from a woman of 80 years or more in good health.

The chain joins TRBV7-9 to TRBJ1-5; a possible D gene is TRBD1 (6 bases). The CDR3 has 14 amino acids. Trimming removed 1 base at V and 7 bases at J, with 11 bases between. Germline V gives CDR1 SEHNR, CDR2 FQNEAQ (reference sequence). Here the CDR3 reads CASSLEQGGQPQHF. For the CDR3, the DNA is TGTGCCAGCAGCTTAGAACAGGGTGGCCAGCCCCAGCATTTT.

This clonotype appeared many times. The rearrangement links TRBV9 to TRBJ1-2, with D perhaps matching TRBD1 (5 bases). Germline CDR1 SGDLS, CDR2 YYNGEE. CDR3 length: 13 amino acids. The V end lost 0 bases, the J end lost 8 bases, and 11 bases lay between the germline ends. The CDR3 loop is CASSVGAGSGYTF. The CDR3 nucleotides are TGTGCCAGCAGCGTAGGGGCAGGGAGCGGCTACACCTTC.

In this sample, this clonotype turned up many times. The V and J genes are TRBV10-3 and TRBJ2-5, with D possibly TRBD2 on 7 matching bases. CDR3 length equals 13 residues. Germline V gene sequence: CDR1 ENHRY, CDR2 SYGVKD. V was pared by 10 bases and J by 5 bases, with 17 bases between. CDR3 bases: TGTGCCACCGCGCGCGGGGGCGACGAGACCCAGTACTTC. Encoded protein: CATARGGDETQYF.

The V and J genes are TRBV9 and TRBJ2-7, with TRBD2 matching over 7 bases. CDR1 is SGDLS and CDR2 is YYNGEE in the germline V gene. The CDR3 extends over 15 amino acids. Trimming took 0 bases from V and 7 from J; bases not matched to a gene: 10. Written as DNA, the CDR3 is TGTGCCAGCAGCGTAGGGTTGGCGGGGGTCTATGAGCAGTACTTC. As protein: CASSVGLAGVYEQYF.

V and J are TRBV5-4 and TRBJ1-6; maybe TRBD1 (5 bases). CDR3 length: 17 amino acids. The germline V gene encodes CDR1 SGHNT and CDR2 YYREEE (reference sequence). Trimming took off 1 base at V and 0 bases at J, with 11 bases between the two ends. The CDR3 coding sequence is TGTGCCAGCAGCTTGAATCCGGGGGACTCCTATAATTCACCCCTCCACTTT. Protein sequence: CASSLNPGDSYNSPLHF.

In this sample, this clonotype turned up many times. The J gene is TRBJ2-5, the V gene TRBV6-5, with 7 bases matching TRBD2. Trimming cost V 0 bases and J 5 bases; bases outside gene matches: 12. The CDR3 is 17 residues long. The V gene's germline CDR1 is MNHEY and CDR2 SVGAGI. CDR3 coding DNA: TGTGCCAGCAGTTACTCGAGAATTTTGGGGGGGGGTGAGACCCAGTACTTC. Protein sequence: CASSYSRILGGGETQYF.

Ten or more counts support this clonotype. The CDR3 protein is CASSWGDRKRGGYTF. The CDR3 nucleotides are TGCGCCAGCAGCTGGGGGGACAGGAAGAGGGGTGGCTACACCTTC. The rearrangement links TRBV5-1 to TRBJ1-2, with 8 bases matching TRBD1. Germline-derived CDR1 and CDR2 are SGHRS and YFSETQ. Trimming took 3 bases from V and 7 from J; bases not matched to a gene: 11. The CDR3 is 15 amino acids. Supplemented by reference TRBV5-1 and TRBJ1-2, the full variable domain reads KAGVTQTPRYLIKTRGQQVTLSCSPISGHRSVSWYQQTPGQGLQFLFEYFSETQRNKGNFPGRFSGRQFSNSRSEMNVSTLELGDSALYLCASSWGDRKRGGYTFGSGTRLTVV.

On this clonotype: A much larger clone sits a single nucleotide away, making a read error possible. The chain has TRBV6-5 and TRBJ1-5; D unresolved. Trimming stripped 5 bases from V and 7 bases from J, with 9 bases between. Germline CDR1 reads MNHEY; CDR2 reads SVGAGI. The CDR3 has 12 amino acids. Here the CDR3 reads CASSTWEQPQHF. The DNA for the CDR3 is TGTGCCAGCAGTACATGGGAGCAGCCCCAGCATTTT.

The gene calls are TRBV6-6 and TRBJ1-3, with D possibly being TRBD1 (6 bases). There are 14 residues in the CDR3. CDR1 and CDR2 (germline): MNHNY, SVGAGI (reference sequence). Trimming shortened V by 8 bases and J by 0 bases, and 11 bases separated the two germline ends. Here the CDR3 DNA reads TGTGCCAGCGGAAGACAGGACTCTGGAAACACCATATATTTT. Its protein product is CASGRQDSGNTIYF.

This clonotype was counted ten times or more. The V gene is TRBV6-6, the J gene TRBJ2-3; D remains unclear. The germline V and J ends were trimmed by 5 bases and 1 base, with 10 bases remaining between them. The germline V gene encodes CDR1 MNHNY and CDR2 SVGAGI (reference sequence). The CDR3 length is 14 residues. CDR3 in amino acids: CASSPSTGTDTQYF. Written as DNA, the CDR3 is TGTGCCAGCAGTCCCTCTACCGGCACAGATACGCAGTATTTT.

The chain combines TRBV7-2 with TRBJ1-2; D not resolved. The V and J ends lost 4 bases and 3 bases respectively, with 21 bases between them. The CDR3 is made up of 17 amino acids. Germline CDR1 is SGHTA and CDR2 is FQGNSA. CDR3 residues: CASSSAGRDSGDYGYTF. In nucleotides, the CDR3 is TGTGCCAGCAGCTCCGCGGGTAGGGATAGCGGCGACTATGGCTACACCTTC. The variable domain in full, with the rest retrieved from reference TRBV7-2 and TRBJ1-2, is GAGVSQSPSNKVTEKGKDVELRCDPISGHTALYWYRQSLGQGLEFLIYFQGNSAPDKSGLPSDRFSAERTGGSVSTLTIQRTQQEDSAVYLCASSSAGRDSGDYGYTFGSGTRLTVV.

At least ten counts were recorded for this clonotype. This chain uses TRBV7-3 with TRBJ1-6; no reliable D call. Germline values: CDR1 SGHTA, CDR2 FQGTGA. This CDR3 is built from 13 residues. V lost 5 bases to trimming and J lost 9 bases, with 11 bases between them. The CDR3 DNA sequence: TGTGCCAGCAGCCCGGGTCTGGGTTCACCCCTCCACTTT. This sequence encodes CASSPGLGSPLHF.

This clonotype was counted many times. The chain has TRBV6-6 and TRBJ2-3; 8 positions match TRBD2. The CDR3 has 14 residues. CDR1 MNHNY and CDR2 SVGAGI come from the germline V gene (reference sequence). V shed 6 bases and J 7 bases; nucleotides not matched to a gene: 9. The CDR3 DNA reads TGTGCCAGCAGGGAAGGGACTAGTACAAATACGCAGTATTTT. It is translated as CASREGTSTNTQYF.

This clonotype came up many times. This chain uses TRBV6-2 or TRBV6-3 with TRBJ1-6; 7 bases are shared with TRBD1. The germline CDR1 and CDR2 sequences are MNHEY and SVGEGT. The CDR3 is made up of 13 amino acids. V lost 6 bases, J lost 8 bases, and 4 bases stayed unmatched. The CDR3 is CASRRGRDSPLHF. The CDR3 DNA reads TGTGCCAGCAGAAGGGGGCGCGATTCACCCCTCCACTTT.

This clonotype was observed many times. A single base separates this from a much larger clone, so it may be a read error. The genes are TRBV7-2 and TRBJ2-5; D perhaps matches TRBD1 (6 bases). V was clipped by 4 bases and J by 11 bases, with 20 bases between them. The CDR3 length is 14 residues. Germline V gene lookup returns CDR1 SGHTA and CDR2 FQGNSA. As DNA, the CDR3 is TGTGCCAGCAGCTCCTCCGGGACACTCAATGAGCAGTACTTC. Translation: CASSSSGTLNEQYF.

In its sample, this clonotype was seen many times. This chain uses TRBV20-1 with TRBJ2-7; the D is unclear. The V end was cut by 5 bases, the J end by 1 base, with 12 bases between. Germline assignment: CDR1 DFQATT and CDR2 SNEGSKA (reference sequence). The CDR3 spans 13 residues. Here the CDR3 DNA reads TGCAGTGCTTATGAACAGCTTTCCTACGAGCAGTACTTC. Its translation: CSAYEQLSYEQYF.